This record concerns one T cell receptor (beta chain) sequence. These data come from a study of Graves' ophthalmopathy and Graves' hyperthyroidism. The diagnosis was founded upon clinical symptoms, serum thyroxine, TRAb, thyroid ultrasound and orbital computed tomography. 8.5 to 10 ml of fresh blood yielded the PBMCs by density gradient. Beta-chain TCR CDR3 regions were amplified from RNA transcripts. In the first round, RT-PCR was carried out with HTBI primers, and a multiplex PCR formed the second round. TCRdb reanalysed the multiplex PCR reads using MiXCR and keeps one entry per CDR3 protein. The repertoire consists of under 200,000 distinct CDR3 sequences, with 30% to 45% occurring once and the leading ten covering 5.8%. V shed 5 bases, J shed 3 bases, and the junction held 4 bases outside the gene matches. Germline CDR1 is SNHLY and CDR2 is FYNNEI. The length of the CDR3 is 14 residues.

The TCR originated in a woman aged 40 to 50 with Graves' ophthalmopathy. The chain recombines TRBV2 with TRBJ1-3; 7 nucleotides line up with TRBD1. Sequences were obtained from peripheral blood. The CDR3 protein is CASSLTGDGNTIYF. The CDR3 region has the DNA TGTGCCAGCAGTTTAACAGGGGATGGAAACACCATATATTTT.